The sequence of this T cell receptor (beta chain) was determined in a study of cytomegalovirus exposure and HLA in healthy donors. Study-wide findings and caveats: Researchers counted around 160 TCR beta chains as cytomegalovirus-associated.

On this clone: Its antigen is still unknown.

The germline V gene has CDR1 SEHNR and CDR2 FQNEAQ (reference sequence). V shed 3 bases and J 4 bases; nucleotides not matched to a gene: 1. This CDR3 contains 15 residues. Generated by immunoSEQ multiplex PCR, the TCRdb table keeps only in-frame clones and is missing some. The data show 100,000 to 150,000 clones, roughly nine tenths seen once. This receptor was taken from a woman between 18 and 29 years old in good health and CMV-seronegative. The sample taken for sequencing was PBMCs. The rearrangement uses TRBV7-9 and TRBJ2-5; 14 nucleotides align to TRBD2. CDR3 nucleotide sequence: TGTGCCAGCAGCTTTGGGACTAGCGGGAGAGAGACCCAGTACTTC. Translating it yields CASSFGTSGRETQYF.